A selection of T cell receptor beta chains follows, all from one sample in a study of PD-L1 blockade in urothelial cancer. Sequencing was performed with immunoSEQ multiplex PCR; in TCRdb, only in-frame clones are kept and a portion is missing. Among tens of thousands of clones listed, 86% were seen once. Sequences were derived from PBMCs, sampled around atezolizumab (anti-PD-L1) treatment. The receptors were sampled from a man aged 45-65 years with urothelial cancer. The CDR3 runs from the conserved cysteine through the conserved F or W. A D gene is named only where the DNA matches it firmly. Where a row states a size, it is once, few, many or the class of an expanded clone; other rows omit it.

J gene,D gene,V gene,clone size,CDR3 protein,CDR3 DNA
TRBJ2-7,TRBD2,TRBV5-1,-,CASSASTGGAYEQYF,TGCGCCAGCAGCGCGTCCACGGGAGGTGCCTACGAGCAGTACTTC
TRBJ2-2,-,TRBV5-4,-,CASSLGRVTGELFF,TGTGCCAGCAGCTTGGGACGGGTCACCGGGGAGCTGTTTTTT
TRBJ1-5,-,TRBV7-9,once,CASLRTGGNQPQHF,TGTGCCAGCTTGAGGACGGGGGGCAATCAGCCCCAGCATTTT
TRBJ2-6,-,TRBV7-3,-,CASSLNSLNSGANVLTF,TGTGCCAGCAGCTTAAACAGCCTGAACTCTGGGGCCAACGTCCTGACTTTC
TRBJ1-3,TRBD1,TRBV7-8,-,CASSLARETGTGNTIYF,TGTGCCAGCAGCTTAGCCCGAGAGACAGGGACTGGAAACACCATATATTTT
TRBJ1-1,-,TRBV7-9,-,CASSSMGANAEAFF,TGTGCCAGCAGCTCGATGGGGGCGAACGCTGAAGCTTTCTTT
TRBJ2-3,TRBD1,TRBV7-2,few,CASSPGQATDTQYF,TGTGCCAGCAGCCCAGGACAGGCCACAGATACGCAGTATTTT
TRBJ2-4,-,TRBV6-6,once,CASSYITGQGNIQYF,TGTGCCAGCAGTTACATCACAGGCCAAGGGAACATTCAGTACTTC
TRBJ2-2,TRBD1,TRBV6-4,-,CASSGQGNTGELFF,TGTGCCAGCAGTGGACAGGGGAACACCGGGGAGCTGTTTTTT
TRBJ2-5,TRBD2,TRBV10-3,-,CAISAGLVVGETQYF,TGTGCCATCAGTGCGGGACTAGTGGTAGGAGAGACCCAGTACTTC
TRBJ2-3,TRBD2,TRBV7-8,-,CASSLRRVLAGVSTDTQYF,TGTGCCAGCAGCTTAAGACGGGTTCTAGCGGGAGTAAGCACAGATACGCAGTATTTT
TRBJ2-7,-,TRBV5-6,-,CASRSGGRTGEQYF,TGTGCCAGCAGGTCGGGAGGGCGGACAGGCGAGCAGTACTTC
TRBJ2-5,-,TRBV6-1,-,CASSVFSGRAQETQYF,TGTGCCAGCAGTGTCTTTTCCGGGAGAGCTCAAGAGACCCAGTACTTC
TRBJ1-6,TRBD1,TRBV6-5,once,CASSSSRQGGSPLHF,TGTGCCAGCAGTTCCTCCCGACAGGGAGGTTCACCCCTCCACTTT
TRBJ1-6,-,TRBV19,few,CASNTGSYNSPLHF,TGTGCCAGTAACACAGGCTCCTATAATTCACCCCTCCACTTT
TRBJ1-2,-,TRBV28,-,CASTPPRGGDHGYTF,TGTGCCAGCACTCCACCCAGAGGGGGGGATCATGGCTACACCTTC
TRBJ2-5,-,TRBV2,-,CASSESKETQYF,TGTGCCAGCAGTGAATCCAAAGAGACCCAGTACTTC
TRBJ1-2,TRBD1,TRBV18,once,CASSPDRGWGYTF,TGTGCCAGCTCACCCGACAGGGGTTGGGGCTACACCTTC